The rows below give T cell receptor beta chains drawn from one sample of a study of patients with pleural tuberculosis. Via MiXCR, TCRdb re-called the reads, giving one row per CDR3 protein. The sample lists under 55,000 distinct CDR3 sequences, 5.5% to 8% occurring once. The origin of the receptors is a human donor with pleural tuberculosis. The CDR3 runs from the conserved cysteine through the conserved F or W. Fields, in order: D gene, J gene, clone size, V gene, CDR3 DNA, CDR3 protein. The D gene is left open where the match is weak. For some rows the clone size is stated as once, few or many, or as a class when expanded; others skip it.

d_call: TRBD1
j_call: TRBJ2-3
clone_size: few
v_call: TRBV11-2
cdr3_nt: TGTGCCAGCAGCCCGGGGACAGTTAGCACAGATACGCAGTATTTT
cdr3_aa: CASSPGTVSTDTQYF

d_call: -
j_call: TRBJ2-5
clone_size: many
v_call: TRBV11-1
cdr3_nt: TGTGCCAGCAGCTTAGTCGGCGAGACCCAGTACTTC
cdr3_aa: CASSLVGETQYF

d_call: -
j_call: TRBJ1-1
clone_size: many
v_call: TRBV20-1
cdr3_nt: TGCAGTGCTAGGGACGTAGGGACGAACACTGAAGCTTTCTTT
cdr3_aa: CSARDVGTNTEAFF

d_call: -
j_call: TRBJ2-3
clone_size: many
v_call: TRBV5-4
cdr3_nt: TGTGCCAGCAGCTTATGGGCAGATACGCAGTATTTT
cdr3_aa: CASSLWADTQYF

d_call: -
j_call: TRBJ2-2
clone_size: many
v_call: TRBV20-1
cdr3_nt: TGCAGTGCTAGTCCCCCAGGCGGCACCGGGGAGCTGTTTTTT
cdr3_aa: CSASPPGGTGELFF

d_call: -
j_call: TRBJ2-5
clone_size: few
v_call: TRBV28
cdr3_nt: TGTGCCAGCAGTTCGCCTCAGGCCGCGAGGGAGACCCAGTACTTC
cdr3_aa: CASSSPQAARETQYF

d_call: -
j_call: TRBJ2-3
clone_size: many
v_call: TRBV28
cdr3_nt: TGTGCCAGCAGTCCCCCTGGGACCTTCCCAGATACGCAGTATTTT
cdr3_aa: CASSPPGTFPDTQYF

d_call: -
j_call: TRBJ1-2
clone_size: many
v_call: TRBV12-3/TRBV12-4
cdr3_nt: TGTGCCAGCAGCCCCCTAGACGGAGGGGGCTACACCTTC
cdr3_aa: CASSPLDGGGYTF

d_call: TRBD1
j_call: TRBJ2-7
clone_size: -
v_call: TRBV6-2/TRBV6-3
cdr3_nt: TGTGCCAGCAGTTACGGGGGACAGGGTTCCGAGCAGTACTTC
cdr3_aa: CASSYGGQGSEQYF

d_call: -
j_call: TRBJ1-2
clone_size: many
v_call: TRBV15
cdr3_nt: TGTGCCACCAGCAGAGACGCTGGACACGCGACTAACTATGGCTACACCTTC
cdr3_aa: CATSRDAGHATNYGYTF

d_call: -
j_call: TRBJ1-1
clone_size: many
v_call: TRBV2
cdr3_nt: TGTGCCAGCAGGCCACAAAGGAACACTGAAGCTTTCTTT
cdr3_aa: CASRPQRNTEAFF

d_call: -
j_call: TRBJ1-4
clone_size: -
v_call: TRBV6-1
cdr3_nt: TGTGCCAGCAGTGATGAAAAACTGTTTTTT
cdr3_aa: CASSDEKLFF

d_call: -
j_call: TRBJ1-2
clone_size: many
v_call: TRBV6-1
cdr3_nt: TGTGCCAGGGCCTCAGGGGAAAGGAGAGGCTACACCTTC
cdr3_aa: CARASGERRGYTF

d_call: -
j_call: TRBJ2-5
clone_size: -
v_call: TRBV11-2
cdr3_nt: TGTGCCAGCAGCTTAGCTCTGAGCGAAGAGACCCAGTACTTC
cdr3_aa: CASSLALSEETQYF

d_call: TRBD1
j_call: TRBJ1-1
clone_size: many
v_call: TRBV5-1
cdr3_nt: TGCGCCAGCAGCTCGGGACAGAAGAACACTGAAGCTTTCTTT
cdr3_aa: CASSSGQKNTEAFF

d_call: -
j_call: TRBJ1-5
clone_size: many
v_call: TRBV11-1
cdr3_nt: TGTGCCAGCAGCTTAGGCGTACCAAGTAGCAATCAGCCCCAGCATTTT
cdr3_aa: CASSLGVPSSNQPQHF

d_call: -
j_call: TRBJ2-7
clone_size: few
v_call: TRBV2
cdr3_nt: TGTGCCAGCATCACCGACAGATACGAGCAGTACTTC
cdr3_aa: CASITDRYEQYF

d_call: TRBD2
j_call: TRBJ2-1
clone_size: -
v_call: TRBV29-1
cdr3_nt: TGCAGCGTTGCGGGAATAGCGGGAGTGGAGCAGTTCTTC
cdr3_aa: CSVAGIAGVEQFF

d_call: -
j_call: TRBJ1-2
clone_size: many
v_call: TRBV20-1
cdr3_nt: TGCACGATCTACCAGGACTATGGCTACACCTTC
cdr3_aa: CTIYQDYGYTF

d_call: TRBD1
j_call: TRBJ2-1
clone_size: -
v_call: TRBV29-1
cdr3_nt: TGCAGCACCAGGGGGAATGAGCAGTTCTTC
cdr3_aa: CSTRGNEQFF

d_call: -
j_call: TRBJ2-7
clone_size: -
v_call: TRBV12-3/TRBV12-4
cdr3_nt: TGTGCCAGCAGTTTCTCTTTGGCTCGATACGAGCAGTACTTC
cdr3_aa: CASSFSLARYEQYF

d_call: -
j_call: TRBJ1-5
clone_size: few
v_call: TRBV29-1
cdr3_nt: TGCAGCGTTGCGGAGGGTTTTAGCAATCAGCCCCAGCATTTT
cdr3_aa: CSVAEGFSNQPQHF

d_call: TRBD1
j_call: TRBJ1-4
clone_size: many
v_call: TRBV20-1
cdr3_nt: TGCAGTGCCAAGACAGGGGGGTTTGATGAAAAACTGTTTTTT
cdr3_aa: CSAKTGGFDEKLFF

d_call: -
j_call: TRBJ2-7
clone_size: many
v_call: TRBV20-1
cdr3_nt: TGCAGTGCTAAGGAAGACTACGAGCAGTACTTC
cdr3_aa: CSAKEDYEQYF

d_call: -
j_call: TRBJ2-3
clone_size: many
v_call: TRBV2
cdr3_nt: TGTGCCAGCAGTGAAGCGGTAGATACGCAGTATTTT
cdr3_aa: CASSEAVDTQYF

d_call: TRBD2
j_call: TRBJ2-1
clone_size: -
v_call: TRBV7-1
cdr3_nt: TGTGCCAGCAGCTCTCTACTAGCGGGAGGGATCAATGAGCAGTTCTTC
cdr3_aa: CASSSLLAGGINEQFF

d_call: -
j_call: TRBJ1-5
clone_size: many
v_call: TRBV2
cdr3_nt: TGTGCCAGCAGTGACCCGGGGGACAGCAATCAGCCCCAGCATTTT
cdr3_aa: CASSDPGDSNQPQHF

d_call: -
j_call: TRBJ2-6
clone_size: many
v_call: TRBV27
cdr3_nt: TGTGCCAGCAGTTTTGGTGGGGCCAACGTCCTGACTTTC
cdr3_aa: CASSFGGANVLTF

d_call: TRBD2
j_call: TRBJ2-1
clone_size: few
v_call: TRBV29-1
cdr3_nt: TGCAGCGTTGCAACACTAGCGGGAGGGTACAATGAGCAGTTCTTC
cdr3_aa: CSVATLAGGYNEQFF

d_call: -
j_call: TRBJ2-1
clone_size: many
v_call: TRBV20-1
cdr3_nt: TGCAGTGCTAGACTGGGGGGCTACAATGAGCAGTTCTTC
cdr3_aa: CSARLGGYNEQFF

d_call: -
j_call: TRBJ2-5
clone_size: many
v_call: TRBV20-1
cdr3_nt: TGCAGTGCTTGGGTCCAAGAGACCCAGTACTTC
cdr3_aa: CSAWVQETQYF

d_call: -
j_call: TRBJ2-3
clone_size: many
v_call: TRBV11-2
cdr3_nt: TGTGCCAGCAACTACGGGGTCGTCACAGATACGCAGTATTTT
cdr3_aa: CASNYGVVTDTQYF

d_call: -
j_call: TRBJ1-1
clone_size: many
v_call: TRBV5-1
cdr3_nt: TGCGCCAGCCGCCGAGTAATGAACACTGAAGCTTTCTTT
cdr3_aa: CASRRVMNTEAFF

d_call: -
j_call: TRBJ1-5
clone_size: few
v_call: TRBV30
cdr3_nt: TGTGCCTGGATAACAGGTCAGAGCAATCAGCCCCAGCATTTT
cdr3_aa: CAWITGQSNQPQHF

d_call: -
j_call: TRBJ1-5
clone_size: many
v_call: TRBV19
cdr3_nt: TGTGCCAGTAGTGCATGGGATAGCAATCAGCCCCAGCATTTT
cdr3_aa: CASSAWDSNQPQHF